The entry that follows covers one T cell receptor beta chain sequence. TCRdb itself ran the reads through MiXCR, one entry per CDR3 protein. This table has 150,000 to 200,000 distinct CDR3 sequences, approximately 18% appearing once. This specimen belongs to a study of T cell repertoires in cytomegalovirus infection. There are 15 residues in the CDR3. Germline loops: CDR1 SGHVS, CDR2 FQNEAQ. V gave up 5 bases and J gave up 7 bases; unmatched junction bases: 10. The receptor's source is a human donor in good health (CMV status not recorded). Some clones in this sample may be carry-over from other donors' samples. The genes are TRBV7-8 and TRBJ1-5, with 8 bases matching TRBD1. The sequencing sample was made of CD8+ T cells from PBMCs. The CDR3 is CASSLRTGTDQPQHF. In nucleotides, the CDR3 is TGTGCCAGCAGCCTTCGGACAGGGACGGACCAGCCCCAGCATTTT.